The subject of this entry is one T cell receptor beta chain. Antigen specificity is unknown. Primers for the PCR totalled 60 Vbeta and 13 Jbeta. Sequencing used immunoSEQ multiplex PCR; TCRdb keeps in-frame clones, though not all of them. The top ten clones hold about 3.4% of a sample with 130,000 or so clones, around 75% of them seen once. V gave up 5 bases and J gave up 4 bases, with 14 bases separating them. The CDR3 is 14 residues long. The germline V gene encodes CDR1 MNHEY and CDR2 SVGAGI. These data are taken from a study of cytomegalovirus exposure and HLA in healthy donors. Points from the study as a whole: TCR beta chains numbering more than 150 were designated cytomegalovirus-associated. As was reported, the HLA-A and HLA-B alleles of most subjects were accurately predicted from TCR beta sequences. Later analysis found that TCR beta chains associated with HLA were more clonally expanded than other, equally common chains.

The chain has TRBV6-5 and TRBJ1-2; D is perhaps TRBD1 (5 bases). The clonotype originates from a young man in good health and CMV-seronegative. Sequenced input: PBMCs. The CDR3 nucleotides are TGTGCCAGCAGTATTAATCGACAGTTCTATGGCTACACCTTC. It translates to CASSINRQFYGYTF.